Listed here are 32 T cell receptor beta chains from one sample, sequenced in a study of human T cells and chemical hapten exposure. TCRdb fed the RACE reads into MiXCR, producing one record per CDR3 protein. The table has 200,000 to 300,000 distinct CDR3 sequences, approximately 8.6% seen once. The time point is: pre-sensitization, week 0. Indicated treatment: therapeutic diphenylcyclopropenone sensitization with weekly scalp DPC. The sequencing here drew on whole blood, taken in connection with sensitization to the hapten diphenylcyclopropenone (DPC). These receptors were taken from a woman in her thirties or forties with alopecia areata. Some clones in this sample may be carry-over from other donors' samples.

The table lists this clonotype with many counts. The chain combines TRBV4-1 with TRBJ2-1; 12 nucleotides line up with TRBD2. This CDR3 region has 17 residues. Germline CDR1 is MGHRA and CDR2 is YSYEKL. The junction had 13 bases not matched to a gene; V was cut back by 4 bases and J by 9 bases. In DNA form, the CDR3 reads TGCGCCAGCAGCCGCTCCCCAGCTAGCGGGAGGGTCACTGAGCAGTTCTTC. Translation gives CASSRSPASGRVTEQFF.

This clonotype was counted only a few times. The V gene is TRBV5-1, the J gene TRBJ2-1; possible D gene TRBD2, 6 bases. This CDR3 contains 14 residues. Trimming took off 4 bases at V and 5 bases at J, with 13 bases between the two ends. The germline V gene has CDR1 SGHRS and CDR2 YFSETQ. The CDR3 nucleotides are TGCGCCAGCAGCGGCGGGGACCAGAACAATGAGCAGTTCTTC. Protein: CASSGGDQNNEQFF. The full variable domain, completed using reference TRBV5-1 and TRBJ2-1, is KAGVTQTPRYLIKTRGQQVTLSCSPISGHRSVSWYQQTPGQGLQFLFEYFSETQRNKGNFPGRFSGRQFSNSRSEMNVSTLELGDSALYLCASSGGDQNNEQFFGPGTRLTVL.

This clonotype has only a few counts. This CDR3 is CASNPWTGDNSPLHF. The CDR3 DNA is TGTGCCAGCAACCCCTGGACAGGGGATAATTCACCCCTCCACTTT. The J gene is TRBJ1-6, the V gene TRBV5-5, with 9 bases matching TRBD1. CDR1 and CDR2 (germline): SGHKS, YYEKEE (reference sequence). The CDR3 sequence is 15 residues long. The V and J ends lost 6 bases and 5 bases, in that order; junction bases with no gene match: 6.

The rearrangement links TRBV11-1 to TRBJ1-2; D unclear. CDR1 is SGHAT, CDR2 FQDESV, per germline (reference sequence). V was shortened by 5 bases and J by 4 bases, with 14 bases between the two germline ends. This CDR3 region has 14 residues. CDR3 nucleotides: TGTGCCAGCAGCCCCAACTCGGGTAGCTATGGCTACACCTTC. This codes for CASSPNSGSYGYTF.

This clonotype was counted between two and nine times. V and J are TRBV28 and TRBJ2-7; D might be TRBD1 or TRBD2, each matching 5 bases. CDR3 length equals 17 residues. V shed 3 bases and J shed 0 bases, with 18 bases lying between them. Germline V gene sequence: CDR1 MDHEN, CDR2 SYDVKM. Written as DNA, the CDR3 is TGTGCCAGCAGTTTCGTTAGAGGGACGGCTAACTCCTACGAGCAGTACTTC. It yields the protein CASSFVRGTANSYEQYF.

This chain uses TRBV28 with TRBJ1-2; a possible D gene is TRBD1 (5 bases). This CDR3 is 16 amino acids long. Germline V lookup: CDR1 MDHEN, CDR2 SYDVKM. The V and J ends lost 7 bases and 0 bases respectively, with 18 bases between them. For the CDR3, the DNA is TGTGCCAGCAACAATGTTGGGCAGGGAACTAACTATGGCTACACCTTC. Protein product: CASNNVGQGTNYGYTF.

This clonotype has only a few counts. CDR3 in amino acids: CASNLDRVTEAFF. The DNA for the CDR3 is TGTGCCAGCAATCTCGACAGGGTCACTGAAGCTTTCTTT. The rearrangement uses TRBV12-3 or TRBV12-4 and TRBJ1-1; TRBD1 matches at 7 bases. Unmatched junction bases numbered 6, after V lost 7 bases and J lost 4 bases. There are 13 residues in the CDR3.

This chain connects TRBV6-1 to TRBJ1-6; possible D gene TRBD1, 5 bases. In germline, CDR1 is MNHNS, CDR2 SASEGT. Trimming took off 7 bases at V and 9 bases at J, with 10 bases between the two ends. The CDR3 covers 12 residues. The CDR3 bases are TGTGCCAGCATCGGCGGGGGTTCACCCCTCCACTTT. As protein: CASIGGGSPLHF.

This clonotype was recorded a few times. This rearrangement joins TRBV6-5 to TRBJ2-6; D remains ambiguous. Germline CDR1 reads MNHEY; CDR2 reads SVGAGI. The length of the CDR3 is 16 residues. Trimming cost V 6 bases and J 2 bases, with 14 bases left between them. CDR3 in DNA: TGTGCCAGCAGACGTGAAGGGCGCGCTGGGGCCAACGTCCTGACTTTC. This gives the protein CASRREGRAGANVLTF.

V and J are TRBV5-1 and TRBJ1-2; D gene uncertain. The CDR3 consists of 14 residues. The V gene's germline CDR1 is SGHRS and CDR2 YFSETQ. V lost 0 bases and J lost 8, with 14 bases in between. In nucleotides, the CDR3 is TGCGCCAGCAGCTTGGACAGAGAACTATCGGGCTACACCTTC. It specifies CASSLDRELSGYTF.

The CDR3 loop is CASSLGGLAAPYNEQFF. CDR3 nucleotide sequence: TGTGCCAGCAGCTTAGGGGGACTAGCGGCGCCCTACAATGAGCAGTTCTTC. V is TRBV11-2 and J is TRBJ2-1; 11 positions agree with TRBD2. CDR1 and CDR2 (germline): SGHAT, FQNNGV. CDR3 length equals 17 residues. V lost 1 base and J lost 2; bases outside the gene matches: 4.

There are a few counts of this clonotype. This chain uses TRBV27 with TRBJ2-7; D not certain. The length of the CDR3 is 10 residues. V was clipped by 6 bases and J by 8 bases, with 8 bases between them. Germline CDR1 reads MNHEY; CDR2 reads SMNVEV (reference sequence). The CDR3 DNA reads TGTGCCAGCAGCTCCCCTAAGCAGTACTTC. It specifies CASSSPKQYF.

This clonotype was seen more than once but under ten times. The J gene is TRBJ2-3, the V gene TRBV20-1, with D tentatively TRBD2 (6 bases). Trimming stripped 3 bases from V and 0 bases from J, with 10 bases between. This CDR3 comprises 14 residues. Germline CDR1 is DFQATT and CDR2 is SNEGSKA (reference sequence). As DNA, the CDR3 is TGCAGTGCTAGCGGCGGAGGGAGCACAGATACGCAGTATTTT. Protein product: CSASGGGSTDTQYF.

This clonotype was detected only a few times. The chain uses TRBV30 and TRBJ2-3, with D perhaps TRBD2 (5 bases). This CDR3 has 14 amino acids. The germline gives CDR1 GTSNPN, CDR2 SVGIG (reference sequence). Trimming shortened V by 8 bases and J by 0 bases, and 15 bases separated the two germline ends. The CDR3 region has the DNA TGTGCCGGCATAGCGATTTCTAGCACAGATACGCAGTATTTT. This codes for CAGIAISSTDTQYF.

This clonotype was detected many times. This sequence joins TRBV28 and TRBJ2-7, with D perhaps TRBD1 (6 bases). The CDR3 is 16 residues long. V gave up 6 bases and J gave up 0 bases, with 18 bases separating them. The germline V gene encodes CDR1 MDHEN and CDR2 SYDVKM. The CDR3 DNA sequence: TGTGCCAGCAGGGTATCCTGGGACACGACCTCCTACGAGCAGTACTTC. Its protein is CASRVSWDTTSYEQYF.

This chain links TRBV27 with TRBJ2-5, with a weak D call TRBD1 (6 bases). Trimming cost V 3 bases and J 2 bases, with 13 bases left between them. The CDR3 length is 15 residues. Germline V lookup: CDR1 MNHEY, CDR2 SMNVEV (reference sequence). The CDR3 DNA reads TGTGCCAGCAGTTTTGGGGTAGGGACACAAGAGACCCAGTACTTC. Translation: CASSFGVGTQETQYF.

This clonotype was found a few times. The V call is TRBV5-1, the J call TRBJ2-4; D may be TRBD2 (6 bases). The CDR3 has 14 residues. Deletions cut 2 bases from V and 7 bases from J, with 13 bases between. The germline gives CDR1 SGHRS, CDR2 YFSETQ. CDR3 bases: TGCGCCAGCAGCTTTAACGGGGAGGAGAACATTCAGTACTTC. This gives the protein CASSFNGEENIQYF.

This clonotype occurred many times. The chain links TRBV7-2 to TRBJ2-5; 9 bases are shared with TRBD2. The CDR3 runs to 15 residues. Per germline, CDR1 SGHTA and CDR2 FQGNSA. The trim removed 3 bases at V and 2 bases at J, leaving 4 bases unmatched. CDR3 bases: TGTGCCAGCAGCTTCCAGACTAGCGGACAAGAGACCCAGTACTTC. Translation: CASSFQTSGQETQYF.

A few counts support this clonotype. The rearrangement joins TRBV24-1 to TRBJ2-3; D remains unclear. V lost 3 bases, J lost 2 bases, and 11 bases lay in between. There are 15 residues in the CDR3. Germline lookup yields CDR1 KGHDR and CDR2 SFDVKD. CDR3 DNA: TGTGCCACCAGTGATGGTCTGGACGTCACAGATACGCAGTATTTT. It specifies CATSDGLDVTDTQYF.

The genes are TRBV5-1 and TRBJ2-5; TRBD1 is a possible D gene (6 bases). The CDR3 length is 15 residues. Looked up from germline, CDR1 is SGHRS and CDR2 is YFSETQ. The ends were cut back, 0 bases at V and 1 base at J, with 10 bases in the middle. In DNA form, the CDR3 reads TGCGCCAGCAGCTTGGGGACAGCCCTCCAAGAGACCCAGTACTTC. It is translated as CASSLGTALQETQYF.

The chain is built from TRBV29-1 and TRBJ1-2; maybe TRBD1 (6 bases). The CDR3 has 11 residues. Per germline, CDR1 SQVTM and CDR2 ANQGSEA. V shed 4 bases and J shed 6 bases, with 9 bases lying between them. The CDR3 reads CSVARQDGYTF. The CDR3 coding sequence is TGCAGCGTTGCTCGACAGGATGGCTACACCTTC.

This clonotype appeared a few times. The chain carries TRBV12-3 or TRBV12-4 and TRBJ1-5, with D possibly being TRBD1 (6 bases). V lost 6 bases to trimming and J lost 0 bases, with 24 bases between them. CDR3 size: 19 residues. The CDR3 loop is CASSLNRARLRFSNQPQHF. CDR3 in DNA: TGTGCCAGCAGCTTAAACAGGGCGCGCCTACGCTTTAGCAATCAGCCCCAGCATTTT.

The chain employs TRBV11-2 and TRBJ2-5, with 16 bases that match TRBD2. This CDR3 region has 17 residues. Germline assignment: CDR1 SGHAT and CDR2 FQNNGV. V gave up 7 bases and J gave up 4 bases; unmatched junction bases: 9. The CDR3 sequence is CASINPGTSGRGETQYF. CDR3 coding DNA: TGTGCCAGCATCAATCCCGGGACTAGCGGGAGGGGAGAGACCCAGTACTTC.

This clonotype was counted a few times. The chain employs TRBV6-5 and TRBJ2-7; no clear D gene. The CDR3 is 14 residues long. Trimming cost V 2 bases and J 2 bases, with 10 bases left between them. Germline assignment: CDR1 MNHEY and CDR2 SVGAGI. The CDR3 DNA reads TGTGCCAGCAGTTACGGGCTAGTAGCCTACGAGCAGTACTTC. Translation: CASSYGLVAYEQYF.

This clonotype was observed a few times. The chain links TRBV6-6 to TRBJ2-4; D remains unclear. V was shortened by 0 bases and J by 5 bases, with 20 bases between the two germline ends. CDR1 and CDR2 from the germline V gene are MNHNY and SVGAGI (reference sequence). There are 18 residues in the CDR3. The CDR3 reads CASSYSNLGRKTQNIQYF. The CDR3 DNA reads as TGTGCCAGCAGTTACTCAAACCTCGGACGGAAAACTCAAAACATTCAGTACTTC.

The V gene is TRBV6-5, the J gene TRBJ2-3, with a tentative D call TRBD2 (6 bases). This CDR3 has 14 amino acids. V lost 1 base to trimming and J lost 3 bases, with 8 bases between them. Germline lookup yields CDR1 MNHEY and CDR2 SVGAGI. The CDR3 reads CASSYYGRTDTQYF. The CDR3 DNA reads as TGTGCCAGCAGTTACTATGGGAGGACAGATACGCAGTATTTT.

The chain joins TRBV7-8 to TRBJ2-3; TRBD2 might be the D (5 bases). V lost 11 bases, J lost 2 bases, and 26 bases lay in between. The CDR3 contains 17 residues. Germline V gene sequence: CDR1 SGHVS, CDR2 FQNEAQ. In nucleotides, the CDR3 is TGTGCCTCACGAGAGGGATGGACCTCAACTATCACAGATACGCAGTATTTT. Amino acid sequence: CASREGWTSTITDTQYF.

This clonotype was seen many times. CDR3 sequence (DNA): TGCAGTGCTAGGGGTGGACTATCCAATGAGCAGTTCTTC. Its translation is CSARGGLSNEQFF. The genes are TRBV20-1 and TRBJ2-1, with D possibly being TRBD2 (6 bases). Germline CDR1 reads DFQATT; CDR2 reads SNEGSKA (reference sequence). The V end lost 3 bases, the J end lost 6 bases, and 12 bases lay between the germline ends. This CDR3 contains 13 residues.

In its sample, this clonotype was seen a few times. CDR3 sequence reads: CSARVPSGYNEQFF. CDR3 nucleotides: TGCAGTGCTAGAGTGCCTAGCGGGTACAATGAGCAGTTCTTC. The chain employs TRBV20-1 and TRBJ2-1, with TRBD2 identical over 8 bases. V shed 1 base, J shed 4 bases, and the junction held 3 bases outside the gene matches. Looked up from germline, CDR1 is DFQATT and CDR2 is SNEGSKA (reference sequence). The CDR3 spans 14 residues.

The chain employs TRBV7-9 and TRBJ2-2, with 9 bases aligning to TRBD1. This CDR3 has 16 residues. Unmatched junction bases numbered 8, after V lost 5 bases and J lost 4 bases. CDR1 and CDR2 (germline): SEHNR, FQNEAQ (reference sequence). The CDR3 coding sequence is TGTGCCAGCAGCCCCTACAGGGGGCCGGGCACCGGGGAGCTGTTTTTT. Its translation is CASSPYRGPGTGELFF.

The V gene is TRBV12-3 or TRBV12-4, the J gene TRBJ1-3; D unclear. Trimming shortened V by 6 bases and J by 0 bases, and 6 bases separated the two germline ends. CDR3 size: 13 residues. The CDR3 sequence is CASRPSSGNTIYF. The DNA for the CDR3 is TGTGCCAGCAGACCAAGCTCTGGAAACACCATATATTTT.

The rearrangement links TRBV7-6 to TRBJ2-2; 12 positions match TRBD2. This CDR3 has 16 amino acids. CDR1 and CDR2 (germline): SGHVS, FNYEAQ. V gave up 5 bases and J gave up 5 bases; unmatched junction bases: 6. CDR3 protein: CASSPEGTSGTGELFF. Written as DNA, the CDR3 is TGTGCCAGCAGCCCTGAGGGGACTAGCGGGACCGGGGAGCTGTTTTTT.